The 32 T cell receptor beta chains listed next were all sequenced from one sample in a study of blood T cell repertoires in COVID-19. Clones were sequenced by immunoSEQ multiplex PCR, and TCRdb holds only the in-frame ones, with some missing. The table lists around 140,000 clones, about 80% of them singletons. The sample taken for sequencing was PBMCs or T cells enriched from blood (not recorded which). These TCRs come from a man aged 40-49 years with acute COVID-19.

The CDR3 spells CATSRSRDSQETQYF. In DNA, the CDR3 is TGTGCCACCAGCCGAAGTAGGGACAGTCAAGAGACCCAGTACTTC. The chain is built from TRBV15 and TRBJ2-5; 7 bases are shared with TRBD1. The CDR3 is 15 amino acids. Per germline, CDR1 LNHNV and CDR2 YYDKDF (reference sequence). The trim removed 5 bases at V and 2 bases at J, leaving 8 bases unmatched.

The rearrangement links TRBV7-2 to TRBJ2-7, with TRBD1 identical over 8 bases. CDR1 and CDR2 from the germline V gene are SGHTA and FQGNSA. V lost 5 bases, J lost 2 bases, and 2 bases stayed unmatched. This CDR3 is 13 amino acids long. CDR3 nucleotides: TGTGCCAGCAGCACGGACAGGGCCTACGAGCAGTACTTC. This translates into CASSTDRAYEQYF.

In this sample, this clone turned up a few times. V is TRBV28 and J is TRBJ2-1; 12 positions agree with TRBD2. J gave up 8 bases and V 8 bases, and 4 bases lay outside the gene matches. The CDR3 contains 13 residues. In germline, CDR1 is MDHEN, CDR2 SYDVKM. The CDR3 nucleotides read TGTGCCAGCCTCCTAGCGGGAGGGGATGAGCAGTTCTTC. It is translated as CASLLAGGDEQFF.

This chain uses TRBV28 with TRBJ2-5; 10 positions agree with TRBD2. CDR1 MDHEN and CDR2 SYDVKM come from the germline V gene. The CDR3 consists of 13 residues. The V and J ends lost 8 bases and 4 bases, in that order; junction bases with no gene match: 4. This chain's CDR3 is CASLAGVGETQYF. The CDR3 DNA is TGTGCCAGCCTAGCGGGAGTGGGAGAGACCCAGTACTTC.

The CDR3 reads CASSQDSGANVLTF. CDR3 DNA sequence: TGTGCCAGCAGCCAGGACTCTGGGGCCAACGTCCTGACTTTC. V gene TRBV2 combines with J gene TRBJ2-6; D is unclear. With 6 bases removed from V and 0 bases from J, the gap between germline ends came to 6 bases. The CDR3 loop spans 14 amino acids. Germline assignment: CDR1 SNHLY and CDR2 FYNNEI.

Notes on this clone: The same CDR3 can be traced to other DNA sequences in this sample. The chain recombines TRBV2 with TRBJ2-5; 12 bases line up with TRBD2. The CDR3 length is 15 residues. Trimming removed 2 bases from V and 5 bases from J; junction bases left unmatched: 3. The V gene's germline CDR1 is SNHLY and CDR2 FYNNEI. CDR3: CASSELAGGPETQYF. Written as DNA, the CDR3 is TGTGCCAGCAGTGAACTAGCGGGAGGGCCGGAGACCCAGTACTTC.

The chain has TRBV11-3 and TRBJ2-1; D remains unclear. The CDR3 consists of 14 residues. In germline, CDR1 is SGHNT, CDR2 YENEEA. Between the trimmed V and J ends, which lost 0 bases and 6 bases, there was a span of 9 bases. CDR3 region: CASSLDPTSNEQFF. Here the CDR3 DNA reads TGTGCCAGCAGCTTAGATCCCACATCCAATGAGCAGTTCTTC.

CDR3 loop: CASRPGQGRAFF. The CDR3 bases are TGCGCCAGCAGGCCGGGACAGGGCAGGGCTTTCTTT. The V gene is TRBV5-1, the J gene TRBJ1-1; TRBD1 matches at 9 bases. Germline V gene lookup returns CDR1 SGHRS and CDR2 YFSETQ. V was clipped by 5 bases and J by 11 bases; unmatched bases: 7. The CDR3 sequence is 12 residues long.

J is TRBJ2-2 and V is TRBV7-8, with 7 bases identical to TRBD1. The J segment lost 7 bases and the V segment lost 6 bases, leaving 14 bases of the junction unmatched. The germline V gene encodes CDR1 SGHVS and CDR2 FQNEAQ. The CDR3 runs to 16 residues. The CDR3 here is CASSLEAYRGFGELFF. The CDR3 region has the DNA TGTGCCAGCAGTCTAGAGGCATACAGGGGATTCGGGGAGCTGTTTTTT.

This chain connects TRBV5-1 to TRBJ1-3; perhaps TRBD1 as D (6 bases). Germline V CDR1 and CDR2: SGHRS, YFSETQ. Trimming cost V 0 bases and J 6 bases, with 16 bases left between them. The CDR3 is made up of 16 amino acids. The CDR3 nucleotides read TGCGCCAGCAGCTTGGACGCACAGGGATATGAAAACACCATATATTTT. It yields the protein CASSLDAQGYENTIYF.

The J gene is TRBJ2-3, the V gene TRBV7-3; 7 nucleotides match TRBD2. V gave up 1 base and J gave up 2 bases; unmatched junction bases: 6. Germline-derived CDR1 and CDR2 are SGHTA and FQGTGA. This CDR3 is built from 16 residues. CDR3 region: CASSLMASGNTDTQYF. CDR3 sequence (DNA): TGTGCCAGCAGCTTAATGGCTAGCGGTAACACAGATACGCAGTATTTT. Full variable domain (remainder filled in from reference TRBV7-3 and TRBJ2-3): GAGVSQTPSNKVTEKGKYVELRCDPISGHTALYWYRQSLGQGPEFLIYFQGTGAADDSGLPNDRFFAVRPEGSVSTLKIQRTERGDSAVYLCASSLMASGNTDTQYFGPGTRLTVL.

The V and J genes are TRBV7-3 and TRBJ1-1, with D tentatively TRBD1 (5 bases). Germline V gene sequence: CDR1 SGHTA, CDR2 FQGTGA. This CDR3 region has 14 residues. V was trimmed by 5 bases and J by 3 bases, leaving 13 bases between them. The CDR3 DNA follows: TGTGCCAGCAGCGTGCAGGGAGGCGACACTGAAGCTTTCTTT. This codes for CASSVQGGDTEAFF. Using reference TRBV7-3 and TRBJ1-1 for the parts outside the CDR3, the full variable domain is GAGVSQTPSNKVTEKGKYVELRCDPISGHTALYWYRQSLGQGPEFLIYFQGTGAADDSGLPNDRFFAVRPEGSVSTLKIQRTERGDSAVYLCASSVQGGDTEAFFGQGTRLTVV.

This rearrangement joins TRBV19 to TRBJ1-2, with D possibly matching TRBD1 (5 bases). The CDR3 loop spans 14 amino acids. V was cut by 2 bases and J by 10 bases, with 17 bases left in between. Germline V gene sequence: CDR1 LNHDA, CDR2 SQIVND (reference sequence). The DNA of the CDR3 is TGTGCCAGTAGTATACAGGGATCCGACTCCGACTACACCTTC. Protein: CASSIQGSDSDYTF.

CDR3 region: CASSFSGTGIGEQYF. For the CDR3, the DNA is TGTGCCAGCAGTTTCTCCGGGACAGGGATTGGGGAGCAGTACTTC. The chain couples TRBV6-6 to TRBJ2-7; TRBD1 matches at 9 bases. Germline values: CDR1 MNHNY, CDR2 SVGAGI (reference sequence). V dropped 4 bases and J dropped 7; count of bases not matched to a gene: 11. The CDR3 runs to 15 residues.

Written as DNA, the CDR3 is TGTGCCAGCAGGAACTTATACAATGAGCAGTTCTTC. It specifies CASRNLYNEQFF. This chain connects TRBV3-1 (or the pseudogene TRBV3-2) to TRBJ2-1; no clear D gene. The CDR3 totals 12 residues. V gave up 6 bases and J gave up 4 bases, with 7 bases separating them. CDR1 is LGHDT and CDR2 is YNNKEL in the germline V gene (reference sequence).

The genes are TRBV3-1 (or the pseudogene TRBV3-2) and TRBJ1-3, with a possible D match to TRBD1 (5 bases). In germline, CDR1 is LGHDT, CDR2 YNNKEL (reference sequence). V lost 3 bases, J lost 0 bases, and 12 bases lay in between. The CDR3 loop spans 16 amino acids. CDR3 amino acids: CASSQGGFSSGNTIYF. The CDR3 bases are TGTGCCAGCAGCCAGGGGGGATTCAGCTCTGGAAACACCATATATTTT.

The chain carries TRBV5-1 and TRBJ2-3; 8 bases match TRBD1. This CDR3 is 14 amino acids long. The V gene's germline CDR1 is SGHRS and CDR2 YFSETQ. V lost 4 bases and J lost 3; bases outside the gene matches: 4. The CDR3 protein is CASSADRGTDTQYF. In DNA, the CDR3 is TGCGCCAGCAGCGCCGACAGGGGAACAGATACGCAGTATTTT.

The chain has TRBV20-1 and TRBJ1-1; D remains unclear. Germline CDR1 DFQATT, CDR2 SNEGSKA (reference sequence). The CDR3 runs 10 residues. V dropped 5 bases and J dropped 5 bases, with 6 bases sitting between them. CDR3 sequence: CSAWRTEAFF. In DNA, the CDR3 is TGCAGTGCTTGGCGGACTGAAGCTTTCTTT.

The chain uses TRBV5-6 and TRBJ1-1, with 7 bases matching TRBD1. Germline lookup yields CDR1 SGHDT and CDR2 YYEEEE. After removal of 4 bases from V and 1 base from J, the junction contained 7 bases not matched to a gene. The CDR3 is 15 amino acids. The DNA of the CDR3 is TGTGCCAGCAGCGACCCCCGGACAGGGAACACTGAAGCTTTCTTT. Its protein is CASSDPRTGNTEAFF. Full variable domain (remainder filled in from reference TRBV5-6 and TRBJ1-1): DAGVTQSPTHLIKTRGQQVTLRCSPKSGHDTVSWYQQALGQGPQFIFQYYEEEERQRGNFPDRFSGHQFPNYSSELNVNALLLGDSALYLCASSDPRTGNTEAFFGQGTRLTVV.

The chain recombines TRBV6-5 with TRBJ2-7, with TRBD2 matching over 11 bases. The CDR3 is 16 amino acids. CDR1 and CDR2 from the germline V gene are MNHEY and SVGAGI. V was pared by 0 bases and J by 0 bases, with 1 base of the junction left unmatched. CDR3 sequence: CASSYSSGGDSYEQYF. As DNA, the CDR3 is TGTGCCAGCAGTTACTCTAGCGGGGGGGACTCCTACGAGCAGTACTTC.

V usage is TRBV5-6 and J usage is TRBJ1-2; D unclear. From germline, CDR1 is SGHDT and CDR2 YYEEEE. V lost 6 bases and J lost 0, with 12 bases in between. The CDR3 consists of 14 residues. The CDR3 DNA is TGTGCCAGCACCGGGTACTCAGCTAACTATGGCTACACCTTC. This translates into CASTGYSANYGYTF.

The chain has TRBV3-1 (or the pseudogene TRBV3-2) and TRBJ1-2; 7 bases line up with TRBD1. Germline lookup yields CDR1 LGHDT and CDR2 YNNKEL (reference sequence). The length of the CDR3 is 14 residues. V was clipped by 0 bases and J by 7 bases; unmatched bases: 5. CDR3 region: CASSQDVGQFGYTF. CDR3 nucleotide sequence: TGTGCCAGCAGCCAAGATGTGGGACAGTTTGGCTACACCTTC.

This chain joins TRBV6-5 and TRBJ2-7; D is perhaps TRBD2 (5 bases). The germline V gene has CDR1 MNHEY and CDR2 SVGAGI. Trimming removed 2 bases from V and 6 bases from J, with 11 bases in between. The CDR3 has 13 amino acids. CDR3 DNA: TGTGCCAGCAGTTACGGACTCTCGGGCGAGCAGTACTTC. Protein product: CASSYGLSGEQYF.

The rearrangement joins TRBV9 to TRBJ1-1; no clear D gene. CDR1 and CDR2 from the germline V gene are SGDLS and YYNGEE. The CDR3 runs to 13 residues. Trimming shortened V by 5 bases and J by 3 bases, and 11 bases separated the two germline ends. Written as DNA, the CDR3 is TGTGCCAGCAGGGGGAGTGGGGACACTGAAGCTTTCTTT. As protein: CASRGSGDTEAFF.

The chain employs TRBV5-6 and TRBJ2-7, with 8 bases identical to TRBD2. Germline CDR1 SGHDT, CDR2 YYEEEE. CDR3 length: 14 amino acids. With V trimmed by 0 bases and J by 2 bases, 1 base remained unmatched. This CDR3 reads CASSLGGGTYEQYF. As DNA, the CDR3 is TGTGCCAGCAGCTTGGGCGGGGGGACCTACGAGCAGTACTTC.

The sample holds a few counts of this clone. Written as DNA, the CDR3 is TGCGCCAGCAGCTTGGAGGGGACAGCTACCCGTGAAGCTTTCTTT. Translation: CASSLEGTATREAFF. The chain joins TRBV5-1 to TRBJ1-1; TRBD1 matches at 7 bases. The ends lost 0 bases at V and 7 bases at J; junction bases unmatched: 9. The germline V gene encodes CDR1 SGHRS and CDR2 YFSETQ. CDR3 length: 15 residues.

The chain combines TRBV12-3 or TRBV12-4 with TRBJ2-7; a weak D match, TRBD2 (5 bases). Trimming pared 6 bases from V and 9 bases from J, leaving 18 bases between. The CDR3 consists of 13 residues. The CDR3 loop reads CASRPREEGGQYF. The DNA for the CDR3 is TGTGCCAGCAGGCCCCGGGAAGAAGGCGGGCAGTACTTC.

In its sample, this clone was seen once. The chain carries TRBV4-2 and TRBJ1-6; 9 bases fit TRBD1. CDR1 and CDR2 from the germline V gene are LGHNA and YNFKEQ. The CDR3 spans 15 residues. After removal of 4 bases from V and 9 bases from J, the junction contained 7 bases not matched to a gene. In DNA, the CDR3 is TGTGCCAGCAGCCTGGGACAGGGCGACGTTTCACCCCTCCACTTT. Its protein is CASSLGQGDVSPLHF.

This chain joins TRBV19 and TRBJ1-5; 10 bases are a match to TRBD1. Germline V CDR1 and CDR2: LNHDA, SQIVND (reference sequence). V was pared by 0 bases and J by 0 bases, with 5 bases of the junction left unmatched. This CDR3 has 18 residues. The CDR3 DNA reads TGTGCCAGTAGTATAGATCGGACAGGGGGATCTAGCAATCAGCCCCAGCATTTT. As protein: CASSIDRTGGSSNQPQHF.

This chain uses TRBV4-2 with TRBJ2-3, with TRBD2 matching 10 bases. There are 16 residues in the CDR3. The V and J ends lost 3 bases and 5 bases, in that order; junction bases with no gene match: 8. CDR1 is LGHNA and CDR2 is YNFKEQ in the germline V gene. The CDR3 nucleotides are TGTGCCAGCAGCCAGAAAAGTAGCGGGAGGAGAGATACGCAGTATTTT. Translation: CASSQKSSGRRDTQYF.

V is TRBV19 and J is TRBJ1-5; 8 nucleotides line up with TRBD1. This CDR3 region has 14 residues. Germline V gene sequence: CDR1 LNHDA, CDR2 SQIVND (reference sequence). J gave up 6 bases and V 3 bases, and 4 bases lay outside the gene matches. CDR3 DNA sequence: TGTGCCAGTAGTATCGACAGGGGAGGTCAGCCCCAGCATTTT. The encoded protein is CASSIDRGGQPQHF.

The J gene is TRBJ2-5, the V gene TRBV25-1; TRBD1 is a possible D gene (6 bases). V lost 6 bases and J 6 bases, leaving 8 bases between the germline ends. The CDR3 length is 11 residues. Looked up from germline, CDR1 is MGHDK and CDR2 is SYGVNS. The CDR3 region is CASRGAKTQYF. CDR3 DNA: TGTGCCAGCAGGGGGGCAAAGACCCAGTACTTC.